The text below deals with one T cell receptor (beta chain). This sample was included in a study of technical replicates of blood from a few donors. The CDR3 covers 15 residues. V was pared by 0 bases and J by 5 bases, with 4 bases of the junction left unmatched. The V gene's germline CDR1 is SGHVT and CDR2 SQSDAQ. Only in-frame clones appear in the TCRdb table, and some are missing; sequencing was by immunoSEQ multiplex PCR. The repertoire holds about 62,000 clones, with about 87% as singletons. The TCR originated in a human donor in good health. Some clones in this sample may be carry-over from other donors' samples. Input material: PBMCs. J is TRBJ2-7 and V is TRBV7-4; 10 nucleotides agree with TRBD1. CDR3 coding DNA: TGTGCCAGCAGCTTAGCGTCCGACAGGGGGCACGAGCAGTACTTC. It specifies CASSLASDRGHEQYF.